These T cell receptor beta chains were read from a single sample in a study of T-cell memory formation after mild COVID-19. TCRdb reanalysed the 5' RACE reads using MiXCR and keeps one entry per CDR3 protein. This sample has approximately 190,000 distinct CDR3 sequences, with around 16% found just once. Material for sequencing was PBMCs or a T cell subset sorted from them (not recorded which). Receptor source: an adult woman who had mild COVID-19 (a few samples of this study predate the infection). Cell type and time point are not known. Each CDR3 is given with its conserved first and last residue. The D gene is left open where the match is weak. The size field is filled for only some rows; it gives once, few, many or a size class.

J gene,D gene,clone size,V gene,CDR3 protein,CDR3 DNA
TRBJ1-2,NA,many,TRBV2,CASSERADVYGYTF,TGTGCCAGCAGTGAACGGGCGGACGTTTATGGCTACACCTTC
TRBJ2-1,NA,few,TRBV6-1,CASRHDQSTQFF,TGTGCCAGCAGGCATGACCAAAGCACTCAGTTCTTC
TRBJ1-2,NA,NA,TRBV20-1,CSARVGTAYYGYTF,TGCAGTGCTAGAGTGGGGACGGCTTACTATGGCTACACCTTC
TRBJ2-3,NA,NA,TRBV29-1,CSVVRDSTDTQYF,TGCAGCGTTGTCCGGGACAGCACAGATACGCAGTATTTT
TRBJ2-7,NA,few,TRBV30,CAFARDPRSYEQYF,TGTGCCTTCGCCCGGGACCCCAGGTCCTACGAGCAGTACTTC
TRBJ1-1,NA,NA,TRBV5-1,CASSLEAGRFAFF,TGCGCCAGCAGCTTGGAGGCAGGGAGGTTCGCTTTCTTT
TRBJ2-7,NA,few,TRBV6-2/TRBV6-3,CASSYSLGAPYEQYF,TGTGCCAGCAGTTACAGTCTCGGGGCCCCCTACGAGCAGTACTTC
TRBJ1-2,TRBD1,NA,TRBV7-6,CASSARDRPAGGYTF,TGTGCCAGCAGCGCCCGGGACAGACCAGCGGGTGGCTACACCTTC
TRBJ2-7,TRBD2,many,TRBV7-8,CASSLAVGGTYEQYF,TGTGCCAGCAGCTTAGCCGTCGGGGGGACCTACGAGCAGTACTTC
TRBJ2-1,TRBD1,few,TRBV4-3,CASSPLTGGNEQFF,TGCGCCAGCAGCCCTCTAACAGGGGGCAATGAGCAGTTCTTC
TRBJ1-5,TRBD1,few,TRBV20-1,CSARPFQGTVVNQPQHF,TGCAGTGCTAGACCCTTCCAGGGGACAGTAGTCAATCAGCCCCAGCATTTT
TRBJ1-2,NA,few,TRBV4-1,CASSQEPFLTGYTF,TGCGCCAGCAGCCAAGAACCTTTTCTGACTGGCTACACCTTC
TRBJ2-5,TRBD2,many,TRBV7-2,CASSSQAGGETQYF,TGTGCCAGCAGCTCACAAGCGGGGGGAGAGACCCAGTACTTC
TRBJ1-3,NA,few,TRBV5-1,CASSDSSSGNTIYF,TGCGCCAGCAGCGATTCCAGCTCTGGAAACACCATATATTTT
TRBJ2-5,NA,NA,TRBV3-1,CASSQEGLVARTQYF,TGTGCCAGCAGCCAAGAGGGACTGGTCGCTCGGACCCAGTACTTC
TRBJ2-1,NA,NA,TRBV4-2,CASSQDLFRGSGEQFF,TGTGCCAGCAGCCAAGATTTGTTTCGAGGGAGTGGAGAGCAGTTCTTC
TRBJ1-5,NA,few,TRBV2,CASKLTLRSNQPQHF,TGTGCCAGCAAGTTAACCCTCAGGAGCAATCAGCCCCAGCATTTT
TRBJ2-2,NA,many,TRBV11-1,CASSLQNTGELFF,TGTGCCAGCAGCTTACAGAACACCGGGGAGCTGTTTTTT
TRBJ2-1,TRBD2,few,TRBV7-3,CASSYSGTSSYNEQFF,TGTGCCAGCAGCTATTCCGGGACTAGCTCCTACAATGAGCAGTTCTTC
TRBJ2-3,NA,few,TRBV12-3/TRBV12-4,CASTFRRTGRTDTQYF,TGTGCCAGCACCTTTCGCAGGACTGGACGCACAGATACGCAGTATTTT
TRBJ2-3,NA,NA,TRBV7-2,CASSLVGGGRSTDTQYF,TGTGCCAGCAGCTTAGTGGGAGGGGGGAGGAGCACAGATACGCAGTATTTT
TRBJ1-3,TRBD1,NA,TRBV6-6,CASSYSGQGAVGNTIYF,TGTGCCAGCAGTTACTCGGGACAGGGGGCAGTTGGAAACACCATATATTTT
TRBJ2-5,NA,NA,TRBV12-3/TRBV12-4,CASKVATRGAQYF,TGTGCCAGCAAGGTGGCCACTCGAGGGGCCCAGTACTTC
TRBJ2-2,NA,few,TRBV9,CASSVVPGSNTGELFF,TGTGCCAGCAGCGTAGTTCCAGGGTCGAACACCGGGGAGCTGTTTTTT
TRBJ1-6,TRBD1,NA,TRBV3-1,CATGQGNSPLHF,TGTGCCACCGGACAGGGTAATTCACCCCTCCACTTT
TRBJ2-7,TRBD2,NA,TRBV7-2,CASSLGRTSGAPYEQYF,TGTGCCAGCAGCTTAGGGAGGACTAGCGGGGCCCCCTACGAGCAGTACTTC